The 10 T cell receptor beta chains in this list originate from one sample, sequenced in a study of blood T cell repertoires in COVID-19. Only in-frame clones appear in the TCRdb table, and some are missing; sequencing was by immunoSEQ multiplex PCR. The sample lists more than 90,000 clones; around 86% were seen once. The specimen sequenced was peripheral blood. These receptors all come from a man between 70 and 80 years old with acute or convalescent COVID-19.

This chain joins TRBV10-1 and TRBJ2-2, with D tentatively TRBD2 (6 bases). The CDR3 covers 13 residues. V was shortened by 2 bases and J by 7 bases, with 8 bases between the two germline ends. Germline CDR1 and CDR2: WNHNN and SYGVQD (reference sequence). CDR3 sequence reads: CASSEAGIGELFF. For the CDR3, the DNA is TGCGCCAGCAGTGAGGCGGGGATCGGGGAGCTGTTTTTT.

The gene calls are TRBV7-2 and TRBJ2-6, with 8 bases that match TRBD1. The CDR3 runs to 19 residues. With V trimmed by 6 bases and J by 3 bases, 16 bases remained unmatched. CDR1 and CDR2 from the germline V gene are SGHTA and FQGNSA. CDR3: CASRRPRDRTSLGANVLTF. CDR3 bases: TGTGCCAGCAGACGGCCACGGGACAGGACGTCTCTTGGGGCCAACGTCCTGACTTTC.

The table lists this clone with a few counts. V and J are TRBV7-9 and TRBJ1-2; unclear D gene. The CDR3 has 12 amino acids. V lost 1 base, J lost 8 bases, and 8 bases lay in between. Germline V gene sequence: CDR1 SEHNR, CDR2 FQNEAQ (reference sequence). CDR3 sequence reads: CASSLETRGYTF. DNA for the CDR3: TGTGCCAGCAGCTTAGAAACGAGAGGCTACACCTTC.

V gene TRBV25-1 combines with J gene TRBJ2-1, with D possibly matching TRBD1 (6 bases). Germline CDR1 MGHDK, CDR2 SYGVNS. The CDR3 covers 12 residues. Between the trimmed V and J ends, which lost 4 bases and 8 bases, there was a span of 9 bases. The CDR3 DNA is TGTGCCAGCAGTGTACAGGGATATGAGCAGTTCTTC. Translating it yields CASSVQGYEQFF.

This chain uses TRBV19 with TRBJ2-6, with 11 nucleotides matching TRBD1. The germline V gene encodes CDR1 LNHDA and CDR2 SQIVND (reference sequence). This CDR3 has 16 amino acids. Losses at the gene ends were 6 bases for V and 0 bases for J; bases not matched to a gene: 1. The CDR3 spells CASRGTGGSGANVLTF. CDR3 sequence (DNA): TGTGCCAGTAGGGGGACAGGGGGCTCTGGGGCCAACGTCCTGACTTTC.

As concerns this clone: The sample has other DNA sequences that encode this CDR3 too. The chain couples TRBV5-1 to TRBJ1-4, with TRBD1 matching 11 bases. This CDR3 comprises 14 residues. V trimming: 4 bases; J trimming: 7 bases; junction bases outside the gene matches: 3. Germline assignment: CDR1 SGHRS and CDR2 YFSETQ. CDR3 bases: TGCGCCAGCAGCCTGGGACAGGGGGTTGAAAAACTGTTTTTT. It yields the protein CASSLGQGVEKLFF. Full variable domain (outside the CDR3, taken from reference TRBV5-1 and TRBJ1-4): KAGVTQTPRYLIKTRGQQVTLSCSPISGHRSVSWYQQTPGQGLQFLFEYFSETQRNKGNFPGRFSGRQFSNSRSEMNVSTLELGDSALYLCASSLGQGVEKLFFGSGTQLSVL.

The chain carries TRBV27 and TRBJ1-1, with D uncertain. The CDR3 has 13 residues. Germline lookup yields CDR1 MNHEY and CDR2 SMNVEV (reference sequence). V was cut by 8 bases and J by 4 bases, with 14 bases left in between. The CDR3 protein is CASRSGEGTEAFF. CDR3 bases: TGTGCCAGCCGATCGGGCGAGGGCACTGAAGCTTTCTTT.

This clone was recorded once. Other DNA sequences of this sample code for an identical CDR3. V usage is TRBV6-1 and J usage is TRBJ1-5; D is perhaps TRBD1 (5 bases). Germline lookup yields CDR1 MNHNS and CDR2 SASEGT. V lost 2 bases to trimming and J lost 7 bases, with 15 bases between them. This CDR3 is 15 amino acids long. CDR3 amino acids: CASSELGGVAQPQHF. CDR3 DNA sequence: TGTGCCAGCAGTGAATTGGGAGGGGTCGCCCAGCCCCAGCATTTT.

The chain joins TRBV3-1 (or the pseudogene TRBV3-2) to TRBJ2-1, with TRBD1 identical over 8 bases. V was clipped by 1 base and J by 0 bases; unmatched bases: 5. The CDR3 has 17 residues. Germline V CDR1 and CDR2: LGHDT, YNNKEL (reference sequence). CDR3: CASSQADRGSSYNEQFF. CDR3 bases: TGTGCCAGCAGCCAAGCAGACAGGGGAAGCTCCTACAATGAGCAGTTCTTC.

The chain is built from TRBV9 and TRBJ1-2, with TRBD1 identical over 7 bases. CDR1 is SGDLS and CDR2 is YYNGEE in the germline V gene. V lost 3 bases and J lost 8; bases outside the gene matches: 13. This CDR3 is built from 15 residues. The CDR3 here is CASSEQTTGIGGYTF. The CDR3 DNA is TGTGCCAGCAGCGAACAAACGACAGGGATTGGGGGCTACACCTTC.